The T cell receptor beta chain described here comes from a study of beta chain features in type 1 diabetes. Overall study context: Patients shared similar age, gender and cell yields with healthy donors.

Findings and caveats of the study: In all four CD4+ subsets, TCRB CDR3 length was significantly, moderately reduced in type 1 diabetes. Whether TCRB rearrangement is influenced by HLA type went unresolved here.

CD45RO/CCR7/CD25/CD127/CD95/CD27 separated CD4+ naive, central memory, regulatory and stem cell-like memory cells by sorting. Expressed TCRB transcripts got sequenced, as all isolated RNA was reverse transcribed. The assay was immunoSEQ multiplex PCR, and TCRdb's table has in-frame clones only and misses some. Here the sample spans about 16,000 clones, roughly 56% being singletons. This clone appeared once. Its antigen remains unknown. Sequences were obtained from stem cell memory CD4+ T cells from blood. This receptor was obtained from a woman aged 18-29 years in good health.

The CDR3: CAWSDGRVADTQYF. In nucleotides, the CDR3 is TGTGCCTGGAGTGACGGCAGGGTAGCAGATACGCAGTATTTT. The chain joins TRBV30 to TRBJ2-3; D is possibly TRBD1 (5 bases). V was cut by 1 base and J by 4 bases, with 12 bases left in between. This CDR3 has 14 amino acids. Germline lookup yields CDR1 GTSNPN and CDR2 SVGIG (reference sequence).